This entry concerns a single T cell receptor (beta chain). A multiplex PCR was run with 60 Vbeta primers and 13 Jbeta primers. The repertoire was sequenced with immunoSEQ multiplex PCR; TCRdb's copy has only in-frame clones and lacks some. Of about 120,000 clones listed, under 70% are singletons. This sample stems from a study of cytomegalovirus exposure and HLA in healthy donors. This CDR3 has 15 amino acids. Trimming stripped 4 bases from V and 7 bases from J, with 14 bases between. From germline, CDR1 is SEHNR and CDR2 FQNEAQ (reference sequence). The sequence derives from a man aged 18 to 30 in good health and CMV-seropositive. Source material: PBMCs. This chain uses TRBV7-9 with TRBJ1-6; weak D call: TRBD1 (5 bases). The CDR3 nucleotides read TGTGCCAGCAGCTCAAATGACAGCCCCAATTCACCCCTCCACTTT. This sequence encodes CASSSNDSPNSPLHF.